This TCR beta chain was recovered during a study of T cell repertoires in cytomegalovirus infection (dated by TCRdb to about 2019). For context, the study as a whole: Donor HLA type was relevant to the analysis, because carriage of CMV infection together with the matching HLA type was indicated by public TCR beta signatures. Here is what the overall study found, with its caveats: In both this cohort and an independent cohort of 300 to 450 donors, the cumulative frequency of public TCR beta family members distinguished carriers of CMV infection plus the relevant HLA type. The ex vivo response was dominated by HLA-C-restricted CMV-specific TCR beta clonotypes, which also provided the single most frequent clonotype in two of eight donors.

This clonotype has a handful of counts. The antigen it binds to is not known. The input lacks base qualities; no much larger clone sits a single base away. The trim is 6 bases for V and 0 bases for J, with a gap of 11 bases between the germline ends. The CDR3 runs 14 amino acids, cysteine and phenylalanine included. Only CDR3 DNA is held: 42 bases, read in frame from base 1. From the germline V gene, CDR1 is MNHNS and CDR2 is SASEGT. Sequencing relied on an Illumina HiSeq 1500. TCRdb handled the public reads itself, with Q25 trimming in fastp and clone calling in MiXCR, and kept productive beta chains. Rows are unified per CDR3 protein, each entry keeping the most common DNA and genes. The sample yields a few hundred thousand distinct CDR3 sequences; about a quarter were counted once. About 12% of the sample is held by the ten biggest clonotypes.

The sequence was obtained from a human donor in good health (CMV status not recorded). Some clones in this sample may be carry-over from other donors' samples. Sequenced input: PBMCs. The V and J genes are TRBV6-1 and TRBJ1-1; TRBD1 is a weak D gene call, 5 bases matching. The nucleotide sequence reads TGTGCCAGCAGGTACGAGGGGATGAACACTGAAGCTTTCTTT. It codes for CASRYEGMNTEAFF.